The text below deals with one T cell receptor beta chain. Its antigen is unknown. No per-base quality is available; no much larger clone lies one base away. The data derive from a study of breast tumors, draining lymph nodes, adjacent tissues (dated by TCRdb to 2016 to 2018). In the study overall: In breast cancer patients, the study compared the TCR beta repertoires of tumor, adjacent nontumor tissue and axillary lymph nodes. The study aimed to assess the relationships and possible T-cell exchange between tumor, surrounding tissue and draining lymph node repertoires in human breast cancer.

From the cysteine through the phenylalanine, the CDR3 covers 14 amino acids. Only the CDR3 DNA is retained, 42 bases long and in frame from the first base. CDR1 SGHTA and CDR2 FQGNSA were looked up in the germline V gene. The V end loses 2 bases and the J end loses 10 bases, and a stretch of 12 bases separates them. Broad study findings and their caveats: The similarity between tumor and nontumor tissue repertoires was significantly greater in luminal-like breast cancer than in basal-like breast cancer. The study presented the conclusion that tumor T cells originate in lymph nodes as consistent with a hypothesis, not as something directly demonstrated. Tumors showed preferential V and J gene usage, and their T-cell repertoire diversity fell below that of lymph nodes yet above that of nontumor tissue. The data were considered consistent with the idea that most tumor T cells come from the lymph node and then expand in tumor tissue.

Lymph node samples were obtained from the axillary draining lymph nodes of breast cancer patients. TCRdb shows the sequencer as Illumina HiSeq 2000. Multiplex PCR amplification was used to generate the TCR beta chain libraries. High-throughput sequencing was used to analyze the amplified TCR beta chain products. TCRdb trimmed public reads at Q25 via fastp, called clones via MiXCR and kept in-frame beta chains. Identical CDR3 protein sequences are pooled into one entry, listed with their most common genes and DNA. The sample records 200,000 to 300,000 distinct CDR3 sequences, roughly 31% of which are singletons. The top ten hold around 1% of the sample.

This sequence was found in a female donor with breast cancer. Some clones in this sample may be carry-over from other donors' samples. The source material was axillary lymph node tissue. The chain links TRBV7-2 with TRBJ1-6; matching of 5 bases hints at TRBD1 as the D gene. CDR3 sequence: CASSLRGAGSPLHF. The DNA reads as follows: TGTGCCAGCAGCTTAAGGGGTGCGGGCTCACCCCTCCACTTT.